This entry lists 30 T cell receptor beta chains sequenced from one sample in a study of human T cells and chemical hapten exposure (dated by TCRdb to the early 2020s). The time point label here, explained by the study, means: patch test 3, about 24 weeks after DPC sensitization. According to the study, the label for this sample's treatment or condition signals: therapeutic diphenylcyclopropenone sensitization with weekly scalp DPC. Preparation of the library involved RACE. Sequencing used a NextSeq 500. TCRdb reran the public reads through fastp at Q25 and MiXCR, keeping productive beta chains. Rows with a matching CDR3 protein are joined into one entry that keeps the most common DNA and genes. The sample has 60,000 to 65,000 distinct CDR3 sequences on record, around 10% of them singletons. Of the sample, around 2.1% falls within the top ten clones. Specimen: whole blood, collected in connection with sensitization to the hapten diphenylcyclopropenone (DPC). The receptors derive from a woman aged 25 to 39 with alopecia areata. Some clones in this sample may be carry-over from other donors' samples.

This chain links TRBV2 with TRBJ1-4; the D is unclear. This CDR3 region has 15 residues. V dropped 7 bases and J dropped 4 bases, with 16 bases sitting between them. The V gene's germline CDR1 is SNHLY and CDR2 FYNNEI. In nucleotides, the CDR3 is TGTGCCAGCATGAAGGGAAGGCAGGATAATGAAAAACTGTTTTTT. Protein: CASMKGRQDNEKLFF.

This sequence joins TRBV2 and TRBJ1-6, with D perhaps TRBD1 (6 bases). This CDR3 is 15 amino acids long. V shed 3 bases and J shed 10 bases, with 16 bases lying between them. Per the germline V gene, CDR1 is SNHLY and CDR2 is FYNNEI. CDR3 nucleotides: TGTGCCAGCAGTGAGGGGTCGGGGGGCCGGTCACCCCTCCACTTT. It translates to CASSEGSGGRSPLHF.

This clonotype has only a few counts. As DNA, the CDR3 is TGTGCCAGCAGCTTTCTCGTACAATATGGCTACACCTTC. It encodes CASSFLVQYGYTF. The chain recombines TRBV5-6 with TRBJ1-2; unclear D gene. V gave up 2 bases and J gave up 5 bases, with 10 bases separating them. There are 13 residues in the CDR3. Germline CDR1 reads SGHDT; CDR2 reads YYEEEE.

This clonotype was detected ten times or more. The rearrangement joins TRBV5-1 to TRBJ2-6; 10 positions agree with TRBD1. V gave up 2 bases and J gave up 2 bases; unmatched junction bases: 4. Germline V gene lookup returns CDR1 SGHRS and CDR2 YFSETQ. The CDR3 is 17 amino acids. CDR3 sequence reads: CASSFGTGDAGANVLTF. The CDR3 bases are TGCGCCAGCAGCTTTGGGACAGGGGACGCTGGGGCCAACGTCCTGACTTTC.

This clonotype was counted many times. The V gene is TRBV18, the J gene TRBJ1-6, with 7 positions matching TRBD1. Germline loops: CDR1 KGHSH, CDR2 LQKENI. This CDR3 is built from 15 residues. Losses at the gene ends were 5 bases for V and 10 bases for J; bases not matched to a gene: 11. This chain's CDR3 is CASSTKTRGESPLHF. The CDR3 DNA follows: TGTGCCAGCTCAACGAAGACCAGGGGGGAGTCACCCCTCCACTTT.

This chain links TRBV24-1 with TRBJ2-3, with D perhaps TRBD2 (5 bases). This CDR3 comprises 15 residues. Trimming took off 8 bases at V and 0 bases at J, with 14 bases between the two ends. The germline gives CDR1 KGHDR, CDR2 SFDVKD. CDR3 sequence (DNA): TGTGCCACCAATTCGGGGAGTTCTAGCACAGATACGCAGTATTTT. As protein: CATNSGSSSTDTQYF.

This clonotype was picked up many times. The CDR3 loop is CASSKSGKTQGRAYNEQFF. DNA for the CDR3: TGTGCCAGCAGCAAATCAGGGAAGACACAGGGCCGCGCCTACAATGAGCAGTTCTTC. The rearrangement uses TRBV21-1 and TRBJ2-1; TRBD1, as called in the table, went unchecked against the DNA. TRBV21-1 is assigned pseudogene status. The CDR3 consists of 19 residues.

This clonotype came up a few times. J is TRBJ2-2 and V is TRBV29-1; no clear D gene. The CDR3 is 12 amino acids. Trimming pared 3 bases from V and 5 bases from J, leaving 7 bases between. Germline values: CDR1 SQVTM, CDR2 ANQGSEA. The DNA of the CDR3 is TGCAGCGTTGATGAGCTAACCGGGGAGCTGTTTTTT. Protein product: CSVDELTGELFF.

This clonotype was found many times. The chain joins TRBV6-5 to TRBJ2-5; D gene uncertain. There are 14 residues in the CDR3. Per the germline V gene, CDR1 is MNHEY and CDR2 is SVGAGI. V gave up 2 bases and J gave up 1 base, with 8 bases separating them. The CDR3 loop is CASSYERAQETQYF. The CDR3 DNA is TGTGCCAGCAGTTACGAGAGAGCCCAAGAGACCCAGTACTTC.

The rearrangement joins TRBV28 to TRBJ1-5; TRBD1 matches at 7 bases. CDR3 length: 14 residues. The V and J ends lost 5 bases and 8 bases, in that order; junction bases with no gene match: 9. Germline CDR1 and CDR2: MDHEN and SYDVKM. CDR3 region: CASSQGGTLEPQHF. Here the CDR3 DNA reads TGTGCCAGCAGTCAGGGGGGAACCCTCGAGCCCCAGCATTTT.

This clonotype was seen many times. This chain links TRBV7-2 with TRBJ2-7, with 8 bases aligning to TRBD2. Unmatched junction bases numbered 6, after V lost 1 base and J lost 1 base. Germline V gene sequence: CDR1 SGHTA, CDR2 FQGNSA. This CDR3 region has 16 residues. This CDR3 reads CASSLDRGGRSYEQYF. The CDR3 nucleotides read TGTGCCAGCAGCTTAGATCGGGGGGGCAGATCCTACGAGCAGTACTTC.

This clonotype was seen only a few times. The V gene is TRBV5-1, the J gene TRBJ2-2; 7 bases fit TRBD1. Germline V gene data show CDR1 as SGHRS and CDR2 as YFSETQ. V lost 4 bases to trimming and J lost 3 bases; unmatched junction nucleotides: 6. There are 15 residues in the CDR3. CDR3 in amino acids: CASSTRGLDTGELFF. The CDR3 coding sequence is TGCGCCAGCAGCACCAGGGGGTTAGACACCGGGGAGCTGTTTTTT.

This chain links TRBV9 with TRBJ1-2, with TRBD1 matching 7 bases. CDR3 length: 15 amino acids. V was pared by 3 bases and J by 3 bases, with 8 bases of the junction left unmatched. CDR1 is SGDLS, CDR2 YYNGEE, per germline. CDR3 nucleotide sequence: TGTGCCAGCAGCGGCAACCCCGACAGGGACTATGGCTACACCTTC. Protein product: CASSGNPDRDYGYTF.

V and J are TRBV10-2 and TRBJ2-1; a possible D gene is TRBD2 (6 bases). The length of the CDR3 is 16 residues. Trimming stripped 4 bases from V and 2 bases from J, with 15 bases between. Germline CDR1 and CDR2: WSHSY and SAAADI. The CDR3 region is CASSGGSGVTYNEQFF. The CDR3 DNA reads as TGCGCCAGCAGTGGGGGGTCGGGAGTCACCTACAATGAGCAGTTCTTC.

The chain couples TRBV18 to TRBJ2-5, with unresolved D. Looked up from germline, CDR1 is KGHSH and CDR2 is LQKENI. V was shortened by 0 bases and J by 4 bases, with 12 bases between the two germline ends. CDR3 size: 15 residues. This CDR3 reads CASSPPSLQTETQYF. The DNA of the CDR3 is TGTGCCAGCTCACCACCATCCCTTCAGACAGAGACCCAGTACTTC.

This clonotype was seen a handful of times. The CDR3 is CASSPASIPGELFF. CDR3 DNA: TGTGCCAGCAGCCCTGCTAGTATACCCGGGGAGCTGTTTTTT. The rearrangement uses TRBV11-2 and TRBJ2-2, with unresolved D. Trimming left V 5 bases short and J 6 bases short, with 13 bases between. This CDR3 is 14 amino acids long. Germline V lookup: CDR1 SGHAT, CDR2 FQNNGV.

In its sample, this clonotype was seen many times. CDR3 loop: CASNQQGAEAFF. CDR3 DNA sequence: TGTGCCAGCAATCAACAGGGCGCTGAAGCTTTCTTT. V and J are TRBV3-1 and TRBJ1-1; D possibly corresponds to TRBD1 (6 bases). Trimming pared 7 bases from V and 6 bases from J, leaving 12 bases between. The CDR3 is 12 residues long. Germline loops: CDR1 LGHDT, CDR2 YNNKEL (reference sequence).

This clonotype appeared many times. This chain joins TRBV29-1 and TRBJ1-1, with TRBD1 as a possible D gene (5 bases). This CDR3 comprises 14 residues. The ends were cut back, 3 bases at V and 3 bases at J, with 14 bases in the middle. Germline V gene sequence: CDR1 SQVTM, CDR2 ANQGSEA. The CDR3 bases are TGCAGCGTTGAGTCCCCAGGGTCCTACACTGAAGCTTTCTTT. It encodes CSVESPGSYTEAFF. The whole variable domain, remainder taken from reference TRBV29-1 and TRBJ1-1, is SAVISQKPSRDICQRGTSLTIQCQVDSQVTMMFWYRQQPGQSLTLIATANQGSEATYESGFVIDKFPISRPNLTFSTLTVSNMSPEDSSIYLCSVESPGSYTEAFFGQGTRLTVV.

This clonotype has a handful of counts. For the CDR3, the DNA is TGTGCCAGCTCACCACCGGGAGAAGCCTACAATGAGCAGTTCTTC. This encodes CASSPPGEAYNEQFF. This chain uses TRBV18 with TRBJ2-1; TRBD2 might be the D (5 bases). The CDR3 consists of 15 residues. The V gene lost 0 bases and the J gene lost 2 bases, with 8 bases spanning the gap. Germline loops: CDR1 KGHSH, CDR2 LQKENI.

The V gene is TRBV20-1, the J gene TRBJ1-1; 10 bases are shared with TRBD1. V shed 1 base, J shed 5 bases, and the junction held 4 bases outside the gene matches. CDR3 length: 14 residues. Looked up from germline, CDR1 is DFQATT and CDR2 is SNEGSKA (reference sequence). CDR3 nucleotide sequence: TGCAGTGCTAGAGCCCCGGGACAGGGGACTGAAGCTTTCTTT. It encodes CSARAPGQGTEAFF.

This clonotype was seen ten or more times. The rearrangement uses TRBV2 and TRBJ2-5; D could derive from TRBD1 or TRBD2 (5 bases each). The CDR3 consists of 15 residues. Deletions cut 1 base from V and 4 bases from J, with 13 bases between. Germline-derived CDR1 and CDR2 are SNHLY and FYNNEI. This CDR3 reads CASSEGSGGGETQYF. The CDR3 DNA sequence: TGTGCCAGCAGTGAAGGATCTGGGGGTGGAGAGACCCAGTACTTC.

This clonotype showed up many times. V and J are TRBV7-3 and TRBJ1-1, with 7 bases fitting TRBD1. V lost 5 bases and J lost 5; bases outside the gene matches: 17. Germline V lookup: CDR1 SGHTA, CDR2 FQGTGA. The CDR3 length is 17 residues. The CDR3 DNA is TGTGCCAGCAGCCCGGGGGTACACAGGGGAGGAATGACTGAAGCTTTCTTT. It yields the protein CASSPGVHRGGMTEAFF.

This clonotype was seen ten or more times. The chain recombines TRBV20-1 with TRBJ1-2; no reliable D call. This CDR3 is built from 13 residues. V lost 1 base to trimming and J lost 1 base, with 7 bases between them. The V gene's germline CDR1 is DFQATT and CDR2 SNEGSKA (reference sequence). This CDR3 reads CSARAGVNYGYTF. Here the CDR3 DNA reads TGCAGTGCTAGAGCGGGCGTTAACTATGGCTACACCTTC.

V and J are TRBV24-1 and TRBJ1-5; D gene uncertain. The germline CDR1 and CDR2 sequences are KGHDR and SFDVKD. This CDR3 region has 14 residues. Between the trimmed V and J ends, which lost 4 bases and 3 bases, there was a span of 9 bases. The CDR3 spells CATSEGRDNQPQHF. CDR3 coding DNA: TGTGCCACCAGTGAAGGACGGGACAATCAGCCCCAGCATTTT.

This clonotype was observed many times. V is TRBV5-1 and J is TRBJ1-2, with 10 nucleotides matching TRBD1. Trimming at V came to 7 bases and at J to 3 bases, leaving 3 bases not matched to a gene. This CDR3 spans 13 amino acids. The germline CDR1 and CDR2 sequences are SGHRS and YFSETQ. The CDR3 region has the DNA TGCGCCAGCGGAGGACAGGGGGACTATGGCTACACCTTC. It translates to CASGGQGDYGYTF. The full variable domain, rest sourced from reference TRBV5-1 and TRBJ1-2, is KAGVTQTPRYLIKTRGQQVTLSCSPISGHRSVSWYQQTPGQGLQFLFEYFSETQRNKGNFPGRFSGRQFSNSRSEMNVSTLELGDSALYLCASGGQGDYGYTFGSGTRLTVV.

This rearrangement joins TRBV20-1 to TRBJ2-3, with a weak D call TRBD2 (6 bases). The CDR3 extends over 13 amino acids. V was clipped by 6 bases and J by 4 bases, with 14 bases between them. Germline V gene lookup returns CDR1 DFQATT and CDR2 SNEGSKA (reference sequence). The CDR3 here is CSARLERADTQYF. As DNA, the CDR3 is TGCAGTGCCAGACTAGAGAGGGCAGATACGCAGTATTTT.

V gene TRBV6-5 combines with J gene TRBJ2-6; D may correspond to TRBD1 or TRBD2 (5 bases each). The CDR3 runs 17 residues. V was cut by 6 bases and J by 2 bases, with 17 bases left in between. CDR1 MNHEY and CDR2 SVGAGI come from the germline V gene. The CDR3 here is CASRVKGRSAGANVLTF. The CDR3 DNA is TGTGCCAGCAGAGTTAAGGGGAGATCGGCTGGGGCCAACGTCCTGACTTTC.

This clonotype was seen a few times. The gene calls are TRBV30 and TRBJ2-7; no firm D call. CDR3 length: 13 residues. V lost 0 bases and J lost 2, with 8 bases in between. Germline-derived CDR1 and CDR2 are GTSNPN and SVGIG (reference sequence). The CDR3 is CAWSVLRTYEQYF. CDR3 DNA sequence: TGTGCCTGGAGTGTACTGCGTACCTACGAGCAGTACTTC.

This chain joins TRBV15 and TRBJ2-3, with 8 bases aligning to TRBD2. Germline CDR1 is LNHNV and CDR2 is YYDKDF (reference sequence). Trimming removed 4 bases from V and 2 bases from J; junction bases left unmatched: 8. The CDR3 has 16 amino acids. The CDR3 nucleotides are TGTGCCACCAGCAAGCCGGGACTAGATCCCACAGATACGCAGTATTTT. Protein product: CATSKPGLDPTDTQYF.

The CDR3 sequence is CASSQGTGLGNTEAFF. CDR3 nucleotide sequence: TGCGCCAGCAGCCAAGGGACAGGGTTGGGGAACACTGAAGCTTTCTTT. The chain carries TRBV4-3 and TRBJ1-1, with TRBD1 identical over 8 bases. This CDR3 spans 16 amino acids. The junction had 5 bases not matched to a gene; V was cut back by 1 base and J by 1 base. Germline V CDR1 and CDR2: LGHNA, YSLEER.